This entry describes one TCR beta chain. Its antigen is as yet unknown. The data were obtained in a study of cytomegalovirus exposure and HLA in healthy donors. Donors likely had unrecorded immune exposures despite being nominally healthy when sampled. The PCR used 60 Vbeta and 13 Jbeta primers. Profiled with immunoSEQ multiplex PCR; TCRdb holds only in-frame clones, not every one. Here the sample spans some 150,000 clones, 70% being singletons. The V end lost 4 bases, the J end lost 9 bases, and 11 bases lay between the germline ends. In germline, CDR1 is SGHTA, CDR2 FQGTGA. The CDR3 length is 12 residues. Study-wide points: Certain sequence variants were highly shared and formed a cluster, and this cluster was likely a sequencing artifact.

Sequencing was done on a sample of PBMCs. This sequence joins TRBV7-3 and TRBJ2-3; the D is unclear. The receptor comes from a woman aged 25 to 45 in good health and CMV-seronegative. CDR3 loop: CASSSDAETQYF. As DNA, the CDR3 is TGTGCCAGCAGCTCGGATGCGGAGACGCAGTATTTT.